Detailed here is one TCR beta chain. Germline CDR1 and CDR2: SGHDT and YYEEEE. The CDR3 contains 15 residues. V gave up 1 base and J gave up 7 bases, with 17 bases separating them. Sequencing used immunoSEQ multiplex PCR; TCRdb keeps in-frame clones, though not all of them. The sample has a few hundred thousand clones, roughly 90% seen once. This entry is derived from a study of Ad26.COV2.S vaccination and SARS-CoV-2 variants. The treatment is: 15 to 20 received Ad26.COV2.S at low or high dose, single or two shots; a few received placebo; per-sample allocation not given. Sampling happened 63 days after the first vaccine or placebo injection.

The sample here was peripheral blood, taken in a trial of Ad26.COV2.S vaccine versus placebo. The sequence was obtained from a person between 18 and 59 years old who received the Ad26.COV2.S COVID-19 vaccine or a placebo. V is TRBV5-6 and J is TRBJ1-2; D gene ambiguous. DNA for the CDR3: TGTGCCAGCAGCTTGTTAGGTTCGGAATCGGCTGGCTACACCTTC. Translation: CASSLLGSESAGYTF.